The 24 T cell receptor beta chains below all came from one sample that was sequenced in a study of CD8+CD57+ T cells in acquired aplastic anemia. The study profiled TCR beta VDJ and CDR3 using genomic DNA as template. From the reads, TCRdb called clonotypes with MiXCR, one entry per CDR3 protein. Among fewer than 300,000 distinct CDR3 sequences, around 82% were seen once, and the ten largest hold approximately 40%. In patients chosen for sequencing, flow cytometry had shown CD8+CD57+ cell expansion. Sequencing was done on a sample of sorted CD4+, CD8+, or CD8+CD57+ T cells (not recorded which) from PBMCs. The origin of the receptors is a human donor with aplastic anemia.

The rearrangement joins TRBV5-1 to TRBJ1-1, with unresolved D. The V gene's germline CDR1 is SGHRS and CDR2 YFSETQ. The CDR3 extends over 12 amino acids. The V end was cut by 0 bases, the J end by 13 bases, with 13 bases between. This chain's CDR3 is CASSLAGSSYFF. CDR3 in DNA: TGCGCCAGCAGCTTGGCAGGCAGCTCCTATTTCTTT.

This chain connects TRBV7-6 to TRBJ2-1; D perhaps matches TRBD2 (6 bases). The CDR3 covers 16 residues. With 7 bases removed from V and 11 bases from J, the gap between germline ends came to 27 bases. Germline lookup yields CDR1 SGHVS and CDR2 FNYEAQ. CDR3 region: CASTLRRGASGAKQFF. The CDR3 DNA sequence: TGTGCCAGCACCCTACGGAGGGGCGCCTCTGGCGCCAAGCAGTTCTTC.

A note on this clonotype: The limits of the CDR3 on the DNA are not certain, so only TCRdb's listed CDR3 is given. V usage is TRBV7-9 and J usage is TRBJ2-3; whether TRBD1, the table's D call, matches the DNA was not checked. The CDR3 numbers 13 amino acids, ends counted. The germline CDR1 and CDR2 sequences are SEHNR and FQNEAQ (reference sequence). The CDR3 reads CASGVGGGARVNF.

The chain couples TRBV7-3 to TRBJ2-7; a possible D gene is TRBD2 (5 bases). Germline V lookup: CDR1 SGHTA, CDR2 FQGTGA. This CDR3 has 18 amino acids. The CDR3 here is CASSFHPRGSDLSYEQYV. In DNA, the CDR3 is TGTGCCAGCAGCTTTCATCCGCGCGGGTCAGACCTTTCCTACGAGCAGTACGTA.

About this clonotype: Sequence at one end of the junction differs from germline and may be a read error. This sequence joins TRBV9 and TRBJ2-3; TRBD1 or TRBD2 may be the D gene (5 bases each). This CDR3 is 13 amino acids long. Germline loops: CDR1 SGDLS, CDR2 YYNGEE. CDR3 in DNA: TGTGCCAGCGGGGCCCGGGGAACAGAAACGCCGTATTTT. It specifies CASGARGTETPYF.

A single count supports this clonotype. This likely comes from a read error, as the CDR3 has no conserved phenylalanine or tryptophan at its end. It is unclear where the CDR3 begins or ends on the DNA, so no DNA is shown, and the CDR3 is as TCRdb lists it. The V gene is TRBV7-2, the J gene TRBJ2-3; TRBD1, the table's D call, was not compared with the DNA. From germline, CDR1 is SGHTA and CDR2 FQGNSA. The CDR3 totals 13 residues, both ends included. CDR3 region: CASGEGGTATKYY.

On this clonotype itself: It is unclear where the CDR3 begins or ends on the DNA, so no DNA is shown, and the CDR3 is as TCRdb lists it. This sequence joins TRBV7-9 and TRBJ2-3. The CDR3 spans 14 residues, counting both ends. Germline values: CDR1 SEHNR, CDR2 FQNEAQ (reference sequence). The CDR3 reads CASSFAGGTEAQFF.

This clonotype was seen only a few times. One end of the junction is discordant with germline, which a read error may explain. V is TRBV4-1 and J is TRBJ2-1; perhaps TRBD2 as D (6 bases). Germline V gives CDR1 MGHRA, CDR2 YSYEKL. The CDR3 covers 13 residues. The CDR3 is CASSQGLAGSLSF. In DNA form, the CDR3 reads TGCGCCAGCAGCCAAGGCCTTGCGGGAAGTCTGTCCTTC.

Turning to this clonotype: At one end, the junction sequence differs from germline, possibly due to a read error. The chain couples TRBV7-3 to TRBJ2-7; possibly TRBD1 or TRBD2 for D (5 bases each). The CDR3 totals 14 residues. Germline CDR1 is SGHTA and CDR2 is FQGTGA. CDR3 in DNA: TGTGCCACCAGCGATCGGGGCGTTGCCTACGAGGAGTACTTC. This encodes CATSDRGVAYEEYF.

In the case of this clonotype: Sequence at one end of the junction differs from germline and may be a read error. The chain joins TRBV19 to TRBJ1-2; no reliable D call. This CDR3 has 12 amino acids. Per the germline V gene, CDR1 is LNHDA and CDR2 is SQIVND (reference sequence). The CDR3 coding sequence is TGTGCCAGTACAGGTGGGCCCTATGGATACCCCTTC. Its translation is CASTGGPYGYPF.

This clonotype turned up a few times. This chain connects TRBV10-2 to TRBJ2-7, with D hard to call. The CDR3 runs 14 residues. CDR1 and CDR2 (germline): WSHSY, SAAADI. V lost 3 bases to trimming and J lost 5 bases, with 14 bases between them. The CDR3 spells CASSETTFRHEQYF. The CDR3 DNA follows: TGCGCCAGCAGTGAAACCACTTTTCGGCACGAGCAGTACTTC.

V and J are TRBV7-8 and TRBJ1-1; D remains ambiguous. V dropped 3 bases and J dropped 14 bases, with 25 bases sitting between them. The CDR3 is 15 residues long. The germline CDR1 and CDR2 sequences are SGHVS and FQNEAQ. CDR3 in DNA: TGTGCCAGCAGCTTTACTAGCGCAAGGAGCAGTGATTCGTTCTTT. Protein sequence: CASSFTSARSSDSFF.

About this clonotype itself: The germline gene is not matched at one end of the junction; a read error may be the cause. This chain connects TRBV19 to TRBJ2-1; 9 nucleotides agree with TRBD2. The CDR3 totals 14 residues. Germline lookup yields CDR1 LNHDA and CDR2 SQIVND (reference sequence). CDR3 coding DNA: TGTGCCAGTGGAAAGACTAGCGGATACAGTGAGCAGTTCTTC. Translated, it gives CASGKTSGYSEQFF.

With respect to this clonotype: Its ends do not fully match the called genes, so a read error is possible. The rearrangement joins TRBV7-3 to TRBJ2-3, with TRBD2 matching 11 bases. CDR1 is SGHTA and CDR2 is FQGTGA in the germline V gene. The CDR3 loop spans 14 amino acids. Written as DNA, the CDR3 is TGTGCCAGCAGTTCTAGCGGGGGGCGGTTACGAGCAGTATTT. Encoded protein: CASSSSGGRLRAVF.

The chain employs TRBV5-6 and TRBJ1-6; D perhaps matches TRBD1 (5 bases). This CDR3 contains 15 residues. The V gene's germline CDR1 is SGHDT and CDR2 YYEEEE. Trimming took off 4 bases at V and 5 bases at J, with 13 bases between the two ends. CDR3 DNA: TGTGCCAGCAGCGGGGGACCGCTCGATAATTCACCCCTCCACTTT. This gives the protein CASSGGPLDNSPLHF.

In the case of this clonotype: A junction end diverges from the germline sequence, so it may reflect a read error. V is TRBV7-6 and J is TRBJ1-5; D possibly corresponds to TRBD1 (6 bases). The CDR3 spans 13 residues. Germline values: CDR1 SGHVS, CDR2 FNYEAQ. The CDR3 loop reads CASSPLGAGAQLF. For the CDR3, the DNA is TGTGCCAGCAGCCCTTTGGGGGCCGGGGCGCAGCTTTTT.

In regard to this clonotype: Its ends do not fully match the called genes, so a read error is possible. The chain has TRBV7-9 and TRBJ2-5; TRBD2 agrees at 9 bases. The CDR3 totals 14 residues. CDR1 is SEHNR, CDR2 FQNEAQ, per germline (reference sequence). CDR3 in DNA: TGTGCCAGCAGCTTAGAAAGAAGCGGGGGGACCCATGAGTTC. It specifies CASSLERSGGTHEF. Using reference TRBV7-9 and TRBJ2-5 for the parts outside the CDR3, the full variable domain is DTGVSQNPRHKITKRGQNVTFRCDPISEHNRLYWYRQTLGQGPEFLTYFQNEAQLEKSRLLSDRFSAERPKGSFSTLEIQRTEQGDSAMYLCASSLERSGGTHEFGPGTRLLVL.

About this clonotype itself: The conserved final phenylalanine or tryptophan is absent from the CDR3, which likely points to a read error. The limits of the CDR3 on the DNA are not certain, so only TCRdb's listed CDR3 is given. The chain combines TRBV7-3 with TRBJ2-1; TRBD2, the table's D call, lacks a check against the DNA. The CDR3 numbers 13 amino acids, ends counted. Germline-derived CDR1 and CDR2 are SGHTA and FQGTGA. CDR3: CASSEGGGHETYY.

The V and J genes are TRBV6-5 and TRBJ2-7; 11 nucleotides agree with TRBD1. CDR3 length: 15 amino acids. The V gene's germline CDR1 is MNHEY and CDR2 SVGAGI. The J segment lost 6 bases and the V segment lost 5 bases, leaving 9 bases of the junction unmatched. The CDR3 DNA is TGTGCCAGCAGTGCCCCCGGGACAGGGGGAGTCGAGCAGTACTTC. Its protein is CASSAPGTGGVEQYF.

For this clonotype: Lacking the conserved final phenylalanine or tryptophan, this CDR3 likely reflects a read error. Because the CDR3's place on the DNA is in doubt, the DNA is left out and the CDR3 is given as listed by TCRdb. This chain connects TRBV7-8 to TRBJ2-4; TRBD1, the table's D call, lacks a check against the DNA. The CDR3 length equals 12 residues, ends included. Germline CDR1 reads SGHVS; CDR2 reads FQNEAQ. CDR3 amino acids: CASGGAGGTQYG.

Comment on this clonotype: Sequence at one end of the junction differs from germline and may be a read error. V and J are TRBV7-9 and TRBJ2-3; 7 bases align to TRBD2. Germline V lookup: CDR1 SEHNR, CDR2 FQNEAQ (reference sequence). The CDR3 has 14 amino acids. In nucleotides, the CDR3 is TGTGCCAGCAGCTTAGTTACGGGGGGAACCTACAATGATTTT. Protein: CASSLVTGGTYNDF. The whole variable domain, filled in from reference TRBV7-9 and TRBJ2-3, reads DTGVSQNPRHKITKRGQNVTFRCDPISEHNRLYWYRQTLGQGPEFLTYFQNEAQLEKSRLLSDRFSAERPKGSFSTLEIQRTEQGDSAMYLCASSLVTGGTYNDFGPGTRLTVL.

As concerns this clonotype: One junction end does not reproduce the germline sequence, and a read error may be involved. The chain combines TRBV15 with TRBJ1-2; D may be TRBD1 (6 bases). CDR1 LNHNV and CDR2 YYDKDF come from the germline V gene (reference sequence). The CDR3 has 16 residues. CDR3 DNA: TGTGCCAGCAGCACACGGGGCAGGGGCTTGGCCTATGGCTACACCTTC. Encoded protein: CASSTRGRGLAYGYTF.

As to this clonotype: As the CDR3 is not closed by the conserved phenylalanine or tryptophan, this likely results from a read error. The DNA is omitted, as the CDR3 cannot be located on it reliably, and the CDR3 follows TCRdb's listing. The chain recombines TRBV15 with TRBJ2-3. Counting both end residues, the CDR3 totals 14 amino acids. Germline CDR1 LNHNV, CDR2 YYDKDF (reference sequence). The CDR3 here is CATSLGSEQDTQYL.

A few counts support this clonotype. The chain couples TRBV7-8 to TRBJ2-7; the match to TRBD1 covers 10 bases. Germline assignment: CDR1 SGHVS and CDR2 FQNEAQ. This CDR3 is built from 14 residues. Losses at the gene ends were 3 bases for V and 13 bases for J; bases not matched to a gene: 12. CDR3 bases: TGTGCCAGCAGCTTGACAGGGGGCGCCGACGAGGGCTACTTC. It encodes CASSLTGGADEGYF.